This T cell receptor beta chain was identified during a study of shared clonotypes between healthy human individuals. Sequenced by immunoSEQ multiplex PCR; TCRdb stores in-frame clones only, minus some. The sample lists roughly 680,000 clones; around 70% were seen once. Germline values: CDR1 LGHNA, CDR2 YNFKEQ. There are 14 residues in the CDR3. Trimming removed 8 bases at V and 0 bases at J, with 10 bases between. Sequencing was done on a sample of memory CD4+ T cells sorted from blood. Noted subset: CD45RA-negative fraction. This sequence was found in a woman in her 30s in good health. The chain combines TRBV4-2 with TRBJ2-2, with D unclear. DNA of the CDR3: TGTGCCAGCCGGCTTAGGTCGAACACCGGGGAGCTGTTTTTT. Its translation is CASRLRSNTGELFF.